Below, 10 T cell receptor beta chains from the same sample are listed, as sequenced in a study of low-dose radiotherapy and immunotherapy resistance in tumors. Both TCRalpha and TCRbeta chains were reverse transcribed with V-gene-specific primers. A constant-region primer paired with the V-primer adapter amplified TCRs over about 18 PCR cycles. TCRdb recomputed calls from the reads with MiXCR, one row per CDR3 protein. The table lists about 10,000 distinct CDR3 sequences, roughly half of them singletons, with roughly 8% in the top ten. These TCRs come from a human donor with advanced metastatic prostate, ovarian, gallbladder or colorectal cancer (not recorded which). This table probably holds off-target reads from a library built for another chain.

This clonotype is hyperexpanded by share. The V call is TRBV28, the J call TRBJ2-7; tentative D call: TRBD1 (5 bases). Trimming cost V 3 bases and J 0 bases, with 9 bases left between them. The germline CDR1 and CDR2 sequences are MDHEN and SYDVKM. CDR3 length: 14 amino acids. CDR3 residues: CASSFVDISYEQYF. Here the CDR3 DNA reads TGTGCCAGCAGTTTCGTGGACATCTCCTACGAGCAGTACTTC. Full variable domain (remainder filled in from reference TRBV28 and TRBJ2-7): DVKVTQSSRYLVKRTGEKVFLECVQDMDHENMFWYRQDPGLGLRLIYFSYDVKMKEKGDIPEGYSVSREKKERFSLILESASTNQTSMYLCASSFVDISYEQYFGPGTRLTVT.

This clonotype turned up a few times. The chain has TRBV10-3 and TRBJ2-2; D unclear. The CDR3 is 13 residues long. The V and J ends lost 2 bases and 4 bases respectively, with 5 bases between them. Germline values: CDR1 ENHRY, CDR2 SYGVKD. CDR3 bases: TGTGCCATCAGTGAGGGAGCCACCGGGGAGCTGTTTTTT. This translates into CAISEGATGELFF.

The chain recombines TRBV6-8 with TRBJ2-7; the match to TRBD2 covers 8 bases. Germline trimming cut 5 bases from V and 7 bases from J; bases unmatched to any gene: 4. The CDR3 sequence is 12 residues long. Germline loops: CDR1 MNHGY, CDR2 SAAAGT. CDR3: CASSPGGPEQYF. In nucleotides, the CDR3 is TGTGCCAGCAGTCCGGGGGGGCCAGAGCAGTACTTC.

This chain uses TRBV18 with TRBJ1-1; 8 nucleotides match TRBD1. V trimming: 1 base; J trimming: 5 bases; junction bases outside the gene matches: 6. This CDR3 region has 15 residues. Per germline, CDR1 KGHSH and CDR2 LQKENI. CDR3 DNA: TGTGCCAGCTCACCACAGGCAGGGGGCAAAACTGAAGCTTTCTTT. This codes for CASSPQAGGKTEAFF.

The chain couples TRBV5-1 to TRBJ1-1; D gene unclear. V was cut by 1 base and J by 0 bases, with 7 bases left in between. CDR1 is SGHRS, CDR2 YFSETQ, per germline. This CDR3 has 14 residues. The CDR3 region is CASSLFGMNTEAFF. CDR3 coding DNA: TGCGCCAGCAGCTTGTTCGGGATGAACACTGAAGCTTTCTTT.

The V call is TRBV11-1, the J call TRBJ2-1; unclear D gene. The V end was cut by 5 bases, the J end by 2 bases, with 7 bases between. The germline gives CDR1 SGHAT, CDR2 FQDESV (reference sequence). There are 13 residues in the CDR3. Here the CDR3 reads CASSVGTYNEQFF. As DNA, the CDR3 is TGTGCCAGCAGCGTGGGGACCTACAATGAGCAGTTCTTC.

This clonotype showed up just a few times. This chain uses TRBV5-6 with TRBJ2-7; no clear D gene. Trimming removed 2 bases at V and 2 bases at J, with 5 bases between. The CDR3 length is 12 residues. In germline, CDR1 is SGHDT, CDR2 YYEEEE. The CDR3 region is CASSFLAYEQYF. DNA for the CDR3: TGTGCCAGCAGCTTTTTAGCCTACGAGCAGTACTTC.

V usage is TRBV4-3 and J usage is TRBJ1-4; D not resolved. With 1 base removed from V and 5 bases from J, the gap between germline ends came to 8 bases. Germline V gene data show CDR1 as LGHNA and CDR2 as YSLEER. The CDR3 is made up of 14 amino acids. The CDR3 reads CASSQVNQNEKLFF. For the CDR3, the DNA is TGCGCCAGCAGCCAAGTTAATCAGAATGAAAAACTGTTTTTT.

Only a few counts were recorded for this clonotype. The chain is built from TRBV19 and TRBJ2-2, with 8 bases matching TRBD2. The germline V gene has CDR1 LNHDA and CDR2 SQIVND (reference sequence). The V and J ends lost 3 bases and 1 base, in that order; junction bases with no gene match: 10. The CDR3 runs 18 residues. Here the CDR3 DNA reads TGTGCCAGTAGTATCTACGGGAGGGGGGCCAAGAACACCGGGGAGCTGTTTTTT. This encodes CASSIYGRGAKNTGELFF.

The chain is built from TRBV19 and TRBJ2-5; 11 nucleotides match TRBD1. CDR1 LNHDA and CDR2 SQIVND come from the germline V gene (reference sequence). V shed 3 bases and J 0 bases; nucleotides not matched to a gene: 3. The CDR3 is made up of 16 amino acids. DNA for the CDR3: TGTGCCAGTAGTATCCGGGACAGGGGGTACCAAGAGACCCAGTACTTC. This encodes CASSIRDRGYQETQYF. Using reference TRBV19 and TRBJ2-5 for the parts outside the CDR3, the full variable domain is DGGITQSPKYLFRKEGQNVTLSCEQNLNHDAMYWYRQDPGQGLRLIYYSQIVNDFQKGDIAEGYSVSREKKESFPLTVTSAQKNPTAFYLCASSIRDRGYQETQYFGPGTRLLVL.